These 13 T cell receptor beta chains were sequenced from one sample in a study of vaccination effects on CD4 cells after COVID-19. Cultured cells yielded isolated CD4+ T cells after approximately nine days. All study participants received two doses of BNT162b2 or mRNA-1273 vaccine. Clones were sequenced by immunoSEQ multiplex PCR, and TCRdb holds only the in-frame ones, with some missing. In the table there are around 66,000 clones, around 70% of which are singletons. What these receptors recognize is not known. This sample comprised CD4+ T cells from PBMCs cultured without peptide, obtained after COVID-19 vaccination. These receptors all come from a human donor who received a COVID-19 vaccine.

The rearrangement links TRBV6-4 to TRBJ2-5; 12 bases fit TRBD2. Germline assignment: CDR1 MRHNA and CDR2 SNTAGT. V shed 4 bases and J 4 bases; nucleotides not matched to a gene: 7. The CDR3 has 16 amino acids. CDR3 loop: CASSALLAGGRETQYF. The CDR3, as DNA: TGTGCCAGCAGTGCCTTACTAGCGGGGGGCAGAGAGACCCAGTACTTC.

This chain joins TRBV9 and TRBJ2-3; TRBD2 matches at 8 bases. There are 14 residues in the CDR3. J gave up 2 bases and V 3 bases, and 2 bases lay outside the gene matches. Germline values: CDR1 SGDLS, CDR2 YYNGEE. The CDR3 DNA follows: TGTGCCAGCAGCGCGCGGGGGGTCACAGATACGCAGTATTTT. It yields the protein CASSARGVTDTQYF.

This chain joins TRBV7-9 and TRBJ2-7; tentatively, D is TRBD2 (6 bases). The length of the CDR3 is 15 residues. In germline, CDR1 is SEHNR, CDR2 FQNEAQ (reference sequence). The ends were cut back, 5 bases at V and 5 bases at J, with 19 bases in the middle. The CDR3 DNA reads as TGTGCCAGCAGCCCAAGGATGGGAGGTACGGACGAGCAGTACGTC. Amino acids: CASSPRMGGTDEQYV.

The J gene is TRBJ2-5, the V gene TRBV2; D not certain. Germline values: CDR1 SNHLY, CDR2 FYNNEI. The V and J ends lost 8 bases and 8 bases respectively, with 15 bases between them. The CDR3 is 12 amino acids. In DNA form, the CDR3 reads TGTGCCAGCGGCCGCGAGCTCACAACCCAGTACTTC. Translating gives CASGRELTTQYF.

This clone was counted only a few times. The rearrangement links TRBV7-2 to TRBJ2-4; 8 positions match TRBD1. V was pared by 3 bases and J by 6 bases, with 7 bases of the junction left unmatched. CDR1 and CDR2 (germline): SGHTA, FQGNSA. The CDR3 covers 15 residues. The CDR3, as DNA: TGTGCCAGCAGCTTCTGGCAGGGGGCTGGAAACATTCAGTACTTC. It specifies CASSFWQGAGNIQYF.

This clone has a handful of counts. The V and J genes are TRBV28 and TRBJ1-5; TRBD1 agrees at 8 bases. Looked up from germline, CDR1 is MDHEN and CDR2 is SYDVKM. The CDR3 has 13 amino acids. V was clipped by 9 bases and J by 6 bases; unmatched bases: 7. In DNA form, the CDR3 reads TGTGCCAGAAATCCAGGGGGCGGTCAGCCCCAGCATTTT. Translation gives CARNPGGGQPQHF.

This clone was seen a handful of times. The V call is TRBV7-3, the J call TRBJ2-1; TRBD2 aligns across 13 bases. CDR1 and CDR2 (germline): SGHTA, FQGTGA. The CDR3 runs 17 residues. V shed 5 bases, J shed 4 bases, and the junction held 8 bases outside the gene matches. The CDR3 here is CASSLMGGLAGYNEQFF. Here the CDR3 DNA reads TGTGCCAGCAGCCTCATGGGGGGACTAGCGGGGTACAATGAGCAGTTCTTC.

The chain links TRBV19 to TRBJ2-3; 9 nucleotides agree with TRBD2. Germline trimming cut 5 bases from V and 5 bases from J; bases unmatched to any gene: 8. The germline V gene encodes CDR1 LNHDA and CDR2 SQIVND (reference sequence). CDR3 length: 15 residues. The DNA of the CDR3 is TGTGCCAGTAGTTTTCGAGCGGGGGGCCAAGATACGCAGTATTTT. It codes for CASSFRAGGQDTQYF. The full variable domain, completed using reference TRBV19 and TRBJ2-3, is DGGITQSPKYLFRKEGQNVTLSCEQNLNHDAMYWYRQDPGQGLRLIYYSQIVNDFQKGDIAEGYSVSREKKESFPLTVTSAQKNPTAFYLCASSFRAGGQDTQYFGPGTRLTVL.

The V and J genes are TRBV6-5 and TRBJ1-6, with 7 bases identical to TRBD1. V shed 6 bases and J 7 bases; nucleotides not matched to a gene: 9. The V gene's germline CDR1 is MNHEY and CDR2 SVGAGI. The CDR3 loop spans 15 amino acids. CDR3 in amino acids: CASSRQGGENSPLHF. The CDR3, as DNA: TGTGCCAGCAGCCGACAGGGTGGTGAGAATTCACCCCTCCACTTT.

The V and J genes are TRBV11-2 and TRBJ1-1; unclear D gene. The CDR3 runs 12 residues. The germline V gene has CDR1 SGHAT and CDR2 FQNNGV. The V end lost 1 base, the J end lost 9 bases, and 9 bases lay between the germline ends. CDR3 sequence (DNA): TGTGCCAGCAGCTTAGGAAATGCTAAAGCTTTCTTT. The encoded protein is CASSLGNAKAFF.

The chain couples TRBV24-1 to TRBJ2-2; D uncertain. Between the trimmed V and J ends, which lost 5 bases and 5 bases, there was a span of 14 bases. The CDR3 has 15 residues. Per germline, CDR1 KGHDR and CDR2 SFDVKD. CDR3 residues: CATSVLGFETGELFF. The CDR3 DNA reads TGTGCCACCAGTGTTCTGGGTTTTGAGACCGGGGAGCTGTTTTTT.

This clone has only a few counts. The chain recombines TRBV30 with TRBJ1-5; TRBD1 might be the D (5 bases). CDR1 and CDR2 (germline): GTSNPN, SVGIG (reference sequence). This CDR3 region has 13 residues. Trimming shortened V by 4 bases and J by 3 bases, and 10 bases separated the two germline ends. This CDR3 is CAWTAGPNQPQHF. CDR3 bases: TGTGCCTGGACGGCGGGGCCCAATCAGCCCCAGCATTTT.

The chain has TRBV19 and TRBJ1-1; tentative D call: TRBD1 (6 bases). The V end was cut by 1 base, the J end by 11 bases, with 11 bases between. The CDR3 length is 12 residues. Germline CDR1 LNHDA, CDR2 SQIVND (reference sequence). DNA for the CDR3: TGTGCCAGTAGTATAGTAACAGGGATGGCTTTCTTT. This encodes CASSIVTGMAFF.